This TCR beta chain was profiled in a study of blood T cell repertoires in COVID-19. Study-wide background: The study drew acute and convalescent COVID-19 samples from the United States, Italy and Spain. PBMCs, B-cell-depleted T cells, or T cells were the source of the cDNA or gDNA that made up the material.

Study processing details: How many nucleated cells were present was estimated from reference gene primer amplification. Some clones are missing from TCRdb's copy, which holds only in-frame ones; the method was immunoSEQ multiplex PCR. V and J calls and clone size follow that table, whereas D and trimming were derived from the DNA. Seen here are 280,000 or so clones, 85% observed once, and the top ten hold 13%. This CDR3 is built from 15 residues. CDR1 LGHDT and CDR2 YNNKEL come from the germline V gene (reference sequence). V shed 4 bases, J shed 6 bases, and the junction held 9 bases outside the gene matches.

V is TRBV3-1 (or the pseudogene TRBV3-2) and J is TRBJ2-7; 10 bases fit TRBD2. The source is a human donor in a cohort sampled during active COVID-19. Source material: peripheral blood. The CDR3 nucleotides read TGTGCCAGCAGCCTTCCAGGGGAGCGGGAGGGCGAGCAGTACTTC. Its translation is CASSLPGEREGEQYF.